The 30 T cell receptor beta chains in this list originate from one sample, sequenced in a study of cytomegalovirus exposure and HLA in healthy donors. Data came from immunoSEQ multiplex PCR; TCRdb stores just in-frame clones and leaves some out. This table has some 130,000 clones, 70% to 85% appearing once. The specimen was PBMCs. The receptor set was obtained from a man younger than 40 in good health and CMV-seropositive.

The chain carries TRBV4-3 and TRBJ1-6; 11 bases match TRBD1. V shed 0 bases, J shed 7 bases, and the junction held 11 bases outside the gene matches. The CDR3 covers 19 residues. The germline CDR1 and CDR2 sequences are LGHNA and YSLEER. CDR3 in amino acids: CASSQDLGGTGGDNSPLHF. Written as DNA, the CDR3 is TGCGCCAGCAGCCAAGATTTAGGGGGGACAGGGGGAGACAATTCACCCCTCCACTTT.

This chain joins TRBV5-1 and TRBJ2-1; tentative D call: TRBD2 (6 bases). Germline V gene sequence: CDR1 SGHRS, CDR2 YFSETQ. This CDR3 is built from 14 residues. V lost 0 bases and J lost 4, with 8 bases in between. CDR3 protein: CASSLVGGYNEQFF. CDR3 in DNA: TGCGCCAGCAGCTTGGTGGGGGGATACAATGAGCAGTTCTTC.

Here the CDR3 DNA reads TGTGCCAGCAGCCAAGTTGTCGGTGAAGCTTTCTTT. Residues: CASSQVVGEAFF. V gene TRBV4-2 combines with J gene TRBJ1-1; D is uncertain. The CDR3 totals 12 residues. The V gene's germline CDR1 is LGHNA and CDR2 YNFKEQ. Trimming took 1 base from V and 7 from J, leaving 7 bases between them.

V usage is TRBV5-1 and J usage is TRBJ1-1; 7 bases map to TRBD1. The CDR3 consists of 14 residues. Germline loops: CDR1 SGHRS, CDR2 YFSETQ. After removal of 4 bases from V and 4 bases from J, the junction contained 7 bases not matched to a gene. CDR3 sequence: CASSQEQGGTEAFF. CDR3 nucleotide sequence: TGCGCCAGCAGCCAGGAGCAGGGGGGCACTGAAGCTTTCTTT.

V gene TRBV18 combines with J gene TRBJ1-1, with D hard to call. Trimming took 3 bases from V and 1 from J, leaving 12 bases between them. The CDR3 runs to 15 residues. In germline, CDR1 is KGHSH, CDR2 LQKENI. CDR3 residues: CASSPSGDSNTEAFF. CDR3 nucleotides: TGTGCCAGCTCACCCAGCGGGGATTCGAACACTGAAGCTTTCTTT. Filled out from reference TRBV18 and TRBJ1-1, the complete variable domain reads NAGVMQNPRHLVRRRGQEARLRCSPMKGHSHVYWYRQLPEEGLKFMVYLQKENIIDESGMPKERFSAEFPKEGPSILRIQQVVRGDSAAYFCASSPSGDSNTEAFFGQGTRLTVV.

The V gene is TRBV7-2, the J gene TRBJ1-5; D is undetermined. V lost 6 bases, J lost 2 bases, and 11 bases lay in between. The CDR3 contains 14 residues. CDR1 and CDR2 from the germline V gene are SGHTA and FQGNSA. CDR3 residues: CASSLAGGNQPQHF. The CDR3, as DNA: TGTGCCAGCAGTCTAGCAGGTGGCAATCAGCCCCAGCATTTT.

This chain connects TRBV14 to TRBJ2-5; D is ambiguous. The CDR3 length is 14 residues. V lost 6 bases and J lost 1, with 12 bases in between. CDR1 and CDR2 (germline): SGHDN, FVKESK. This chain's CDR3 is CASSYNSRQETQYF. The DNA of the CDR3 is TGTGCCAGCAGTTACAACAGCCGCCAAGAGACCCAGTACTTC.

Judged by abundance, this clone is medium-sized (0.01 to 0.1%). The V and J genes are TRBV18 and TRBJ2-5; D call uncertain. V gave up 3 bases and J gave up 4 bases, with 9 bases separating them. Germline values: CDR1 KGHSH, CDR2 LQKENI. The CDR3 is made up of 13 amino acids. CDR3 bases: TGTGCCAGCTCACCGCAGGAACTAGAGACCCAGTACTTC. It encodes CASSPQELETQYF.

The chain recombines TRBV6-1 with TRBJ1-2; D remains ambiguous. V was pared by 7 bases and J by 2 bases, with 14 bases between. Per the germline V gene, CDR1 is MNHNS and CDR2 is SASEGT. This CDR3 comprises 14 residues. CDR3 loop: CASTAPGLNYGYTF. DNA for the CDR3: TGTGCCAGCACAGCCCCAGGCCTCAACTATGGCTACACCTTC.

The table lists this clone with a few counts. CDR3 sequence (DNA): TGTGCCAGCAGCTTCTGGGGAGGGGGATACGAGCAGTACTTC. Translating gives CASSFWGGGYEQYF. The rearrangement links TRBV5-8 to TRBJ2-7, with TRBD2 as a possible D gene (7 bases). Deletions cut 2 bases from V and 4 bases from J, with 13 bases between. This CDR3 has 14 amino acids. Germline V gives CDR1 SGHTS, CDR2 YDEGEE.

The chain combines TRBV5-1 with TRBJ2-3; D is unclear. V was trimmed by 7 bases and J by 2 bases, leaving 14 bases between them. The CDR3 runs 14 residues. Germline CDR1 reads SGHRS; CDR2 reads YFSETQ. The DNA for the CDR3 is TGCGCCAGCCCGCAGGTTTTCCCCACAGATACGCAGTATTTT. Amino acid sequence: CASPQVFPTDTQYF.

The chain links TRBV7-6 to TRBJ2-2; TRBD2 aligns across 14 bases. CDR3 length: 17 residues. Trimming cost V 3 bases and J 5 bases; bases outside gene matches: 5. CDR1 SGHVS and CDR2 FNYEAQ come from the germline V gene. In nucleotides, the CDR3 is TGTGCCAGCAGCTTCAGACTAGCGGGGGGGCGAACCGGGGAGCTGTTTTTT. It translates to CASSFRLAGGRTGELFF.

This chain joins TRBV5-5 and TRBJ2-7; 7 bases agree with TRBD1. V shed 0 bases and J 5 bases; nucleotides not matched to a gene: 8. Germline CDR1 reads SGHKS; CDR2 reads YYEKEE (reference sequence). The CDR3 runs to 15 residues. In nucleotides, the CDR3 is TGTGCCAGCAGCTTGGAAGGGGGCGCCGTCCACGAGCAGTACTTC. Amino acids: CASSLEGGAVHEQYF.

The chain employs TRBV11-2 and TRBJ2-7; TRBD2 aligns across 11 bases. The CDR3 spans 17 residues. The trim removed 5 bases at V and 3 bases at J, leaving 12 bases unmatched. The germline CDR1 and CDR2 sequences are SGHAT and FQNNGV. The CDR3 sequence is CASSPPGVAGGFYEQYF. In nucleotides, the CDR3 is TGTGCCAGCAGCCCACCGGGGGTAGCGGGGGGGTTCTACGAGCAGTACTTC.

This clone is a singleton in its sample. The J gene is TRBJ2-3, the V gene TRBV7-3; 12 nucleotides line up with TRBD2. Germline lookup yields CDR1 SGHTA and CDR2 FQGTGA. V was clipped by 5 bases and J by 2 bases; unmatched bases: 14. The CDR3 totals 19 residues. CDR3 region: CASSPRTSGVAPPTDTQYF. The CDR3 DNA is TGTGCCAGCAGCCCGAGGACTAGCGGGGTTGCCCCCCCCACAGATACGCAGTATTTT.

The chain links TRBV29-1 to TRBJ2-1; TRBD1 aligns across 9 bases. Germline CDR1 SQVTM, CDR2 ANQGSEA. J lost 15 bases, V lost 0 bases, and 3 bases had no gene match. The CDR3 sequence is 11 residues long. The CDR3 DNA follows: TGCAGCGTTGAAGAATGGGACAGGGTGTTCTTC. The encoded protein is CSVEEWDRVFF.

The chain has TRBV7-2 and TRBJ2-1; 9 bases line up with TRBD2. The J segment lost 7 bases and the V segment lost 3 bases, leaving 7 bases of the junction unmatched. The germline gives CDR1 SGHTA, CDR2 FQGNSA. The CDR3 has 15 amino acids. CDR3 in DNA: TGTGCCAGCAGCTTTTCAGCGGGAGGAGGGAATGAGCAGTTCTTC. Its translation: CASSFSAGGGNEQFF.

Remarks on this clone: This CDR3 is also generated by other DNA sequences in the sample. This chain uses TRBV4-1 with TRBJ2-7; a weak D match, TRBD1 (5 bases). This CDR3 is built from 14 residues. V was pared by 0 bases and J by 4 bases, with 10 bases between. CDR1 MGHRA and CDR2 YSYEKL come from the germline V gene. CDR3 region: CASSQDGQGYEQYF. For the CDR3, the DNA is TGCGCCAGCAGCCAAGATGGGCAGGGTTACGAGCAGTACTTC.

This clone was recorded only once. The chain joins TRBV20-1 to TRBJ1-2, with D unclear. The CDR3 is made up of 11 amino acids. Germline loops: CDR1 DFQATT, CDR2 SNEGSKA (reference sequence). The V end was cut by 2 bases, the J end by 8 bases, with 9 bases between. The CDR3 protein is CSARQVEGYTF. DNA of the CDR3: TGCAGTGCTAGACAGGTTGAAGGCTACACCTTC.

The chain uses TRBV2 and TRBJ1-1, with 11 nucleotides matching TRBD1. The V gene's germline CDR1 is SNHLY and CDR2 FYNNEI. The trim removed 6 bases at V and 0 bases at J, leaving 6 bases unmatched. The CDR3 is 16 amino acids. Here the CDR3 reads CASSQGTGGMNTEAFF. The CDR3 nucleotides are TGTGCCAGCAGCCAAGGGACAGGGGGAATGAACACTGAAGCTTTCTTT.

The chain uses TRBV9 and TRBJ1-4; D unclear. V gave up 5 bases and J gave up 10 bases, with 18 bases separating them. Germline V gene lookup returns CDR1 SGDLS and CDR2 YYNGEE. The CDR3 extends over 14 amino acids. For the CDR3, the DNA is TGTGCCAGCAGAGCCGACCCTAATGAGGGAAAACTGTTTTTT. This translates into CASRADPNEGKLFF.

The chain carries TRBV15 and TRBJ2-1, with TRBD2 matching 11 bases. The junction had 12 bases not matched to a gene; V was cut back by 5 bases and J by 9 bases. Germline V lookup: CDR1 LNHNV, CDR2 YYDKDF (reference sequence). This CDR3 has 16 amino acids. The DNA of the CDR3 is TGTGCCACCAGCGGACCTAGCGGGGGGAGGGTGAGTGAGCAGTTCTTC. Protein sequence: CATSGPSGGRVSEQFF.

This rearrangement joins TRBV5-1 to TRBJ2-7, with TRBD2 matching over 11 bases. Trimming cost V 5 bases and J 6 bases; bases outside gene matches: 7. From germline, CDR1 is SGHRS and CDR2 YFSETQ. This CDR3 is built from 14 residues. CDR3 sequence: CASRPTSGSAEQYF. DNA for the CDR3: TGCGCCAGCAGGCCTACTAGCGGGAGTGCCGAGCAGTACTTC.

The chain couples TRBV7-8 to TRBJ2-7; tentatively, D is TRBD1 (6 bases). Germline V gives CDR1 SGHVS, CDR2 FQNEAQ. V dropped 4 bases and J dropped 2 bases, with 12 bases sitting between them. CDR3 length: 14 residues. The CDR3 DNA reads as TGTGCCAGCAGCTCCTGGGACAATACCTACGAGCAGTACTTC. This codes for CASSSWDNTYEQYF.

The chain uses TRBV7-8 and TRBJ1-2; the D gene is possibly TRBD1 (6 bases). Trimming removed 4 bases from V and 4 bases from J, with 13 bases in between. This CDR3 is 14 amino acids long. CDR1 is SGHVS and CDR2 is FQNEAQ in the germline V gene. The DNA of the CDR3 is TGTGCCAGCAGCTCCCTAGGGGGAGTCTATGGCTACACCTTC. Translation gives CASSSLGGVYGYTF.

The chain recombines TRBV10-3 with TRBJ2-7; 10 positions agree with TRBD1. Germline lookup yields CDR1 ENHRY and CDR2 SYGVKD. CDR3 length: 13 residues. The trim removed 9 bases at V and 5 bases at J, leaving 7 bases unmatched. CDR3 coding DNA: TGTGCCATAGCCGCCGGGACAGGGGACGAGCAGTACTTC. This gives the protein CAIAAGTGDEQYF.

V gene TRBV30 combines with J gene TRBJ2-7; a weak D match, TRBD1 (5 bases). The CDR3 runs to 15 residues. V was shortened by 2 bases and J by 3 bases, with 17 bases between the two germline ends. Germline V gene data show CDR1 as GTSNPN and CDR2 as SVGIG (reference sequence). This CDR3 reads CAWSRRWGLIYEQYF. The CDR3 DNA follows: TGTGCCTGGAGTAGGAGATGGGGCCTAATCTACGAGCAGTACTTC.

The DNA for the CDR3 is TGTGCCAGCACCCTGAATGTAGGAGGTCGGGGCTACACCTTC. Translated: CASTLNVGGRGYTF. This chain uses TRBV2 with TRBJ1-2; D ambiguous. V was pared by 7 bases and J by 8 bases, with 20 bases between. The CDR3 has 14 amino acids. Germline CDR1 SNHLY, CDR2 FYNNEI.

This chain connects TRBV5-4 to TRBJ1-2; the D gene is possibly TRBD1 (5 bases). Trimming left V 4 bases short and J 4 bases short, with 20 bases between. The germline gives CDR1 SGHNT, CDR2 YYREEE (reference sequence). The CDR3 covers 16 residues. CDR3 sequence reads: CASSTGGQLRSYGYTF. CDR3 nucleotides: TGTGCCAGCAGCACGGGCGGACAATTAAGGTCCTATGGCTACACCTTC.

The rearrangement links TRBV6-1 to TRBJ1-5; 10 positions agree with TRBD1. The J segment lost 2 bases and the V segment lost 6 bases, leaving 4 bases of the junction unmatched. The CDR3 contains 15 residues. Germline-derived CDR1 and CDR2 are MNHNS and SASEGT. The CDR3: CASRRDRGGNQPQHF. CDR3 nucleotides: TGTGCCAGCAGACGGGACAGGGGAGGCAATCAGCCCCAGCATTTT.